This passage covers 29 T cell receptor beta chains from one sample sequenced in a study of patients and donors after allogeneic stem cell transplantation. From the RT-PCR reads, TCRdb called clonotypes with MiXCR, one entry per CDR3 protein. Of approximately 200,000 distinct CDR3 sequences listed, less than 45% were seen once; the top ten hold 33%. The sample taken for sequencing was blood, either unsorted or a sorted T cell fraction (not recorded which). All receptors come from a human donor who was either an allogeneic HSCT recipient or a stem cell or donor lymphocyte infusion donor (not recorded which). It is not recorded whose cells these are; they may come from a transplant donor.

The V gene is TRBV4-3, the J gene TRBJ1-1; D possibly corresponds to TRBD1 (6 bases). CDR1 is LGHNA, CDR2 YSLEER, per germline. V lost 4 bases and J 1 base, leaving 13 bases between the germline ends. The CDR3 contains 15 residues. CDR3 amino acids: CASSRHRVSNTEAFF. The CDR3 bases are TGCGCCAGCAGCCGCCACAGGGTGTCGAACACTGAAGCTTTCTTT.

This clonotype has only one observation. V and J are TRBV12-3 or TRBV12-4 and TRBJ2-7, with unresolved D. Trimming cost V 4 bases and J 3 bases, with 10 bases left between them. This CDR3 has 13 residues. CDR3 protein: CASSSNKDYEQYF. Written as DNA, the CDR3 is TGTGCCAGCAGTTCGAACAAAGACTACGAGCAGTACTTC.

The chain couples TRBV9 to TRBJ1-2, with 8 bases lining up with TRBD1. Germline V CDR1 and CDR2: SGDLS, YYNGEE. There are 15 residues in the CDR3. The V and J ends lost 4 bases and 3 bases, in that order; junction bases with no gene match: 8. The CDR3 nucleotides read TGTGCCAGCAGCCCCCCCGGACAGGGATACTATGGCTACACCTTC. Amino acid sequence: CASSPPGQGYYGYTF.

V and J are TRBV6-5 and TRBJ2-1; 8 bases match TRBD2. From germline, CDR1 is MNHEY and CDR2 SVGAGI. V lost 5 bases and J lost 5; bases outside the gene matches: 2. The length of the CDR3 is 13 residues. The CDR3 region has the DNA TGTGCCAGCAGTAAGACTAGCGACAATGAGCAGTTCTTC. Translating gives CASSKTSDNEQFF.

The V call is TRBV6-2 or TRBV6-3, the J call TRBJ2-2, with a weak D call TRBD1 (5 bases). Germline V lookup: CDR1 MNHEY, CDR2 SVGEGT. V gave up 2 bases and J gave up 4 bases, with 14 bases separating them. This CDR3 spans 16 amino acids. CDR3 in DNA: TGTGCCAGCAGTTACGTTAGACAGACAAGCACCGGGGAGCTGTTTTTT. Encoded protein: CASSYVRQTSTGELFF.

This sequence joins TRBV7-2 and TRBJ1-1; a possible D gene is TRBD1 (5 bases). There are 14 residues in the CDR3. The V gene lost 4 bases and the J gene lost 6 bases, with 15 bases spanning the gap. The germline gives CDR1 SGHTA, CDR2 FQGNSA. The CDR3: CASSSDQGGAEAFF. The CDR3 DNA reads as TGTGCCAGCAGCTCGGACCAGGGAGGCGCTGAAGCTTTCTTT.

This clonotype was seen only a few times. The chain is built from TRBV15 and TRBJ1-4; no clear D. The CDR3 contains 14 residues. In germline, CDR1 is LNHNV, CDR2 YYDKDF (reference sequence). V was trimmed by 0 bases and J by 8 bases, leaving 10 bases between them. The CDR3 DNA is TGTGCCACCAGCAGAGATACAGTTTCGGAAAAACTGTTTTTT. Protein sequence: CATSRDTVSEKLFF.

This clonotype was counted once. This may be a read error, as it is one base from a much larger clone. The chain links TRBV6-2 or TRBV6-3 to TRBJ1-3; D gene ambiguous. This CDR3 comprises 16 residues. CDR1 and CDR2 from the germline V gene are MNHEY and SVGEGT. This CDR3 reads CASTDGSPSSGNTVYF. The CDR3 DNA follows: TGTGCCAGCACCGACGGTTCTCCTAGCTCTGGAAACACCGTATATTTT.

This clonotype was found once. The genes are TRBV21-1 and TRBJ2-3; no check of the table's D call, TRBD2, against the DNA was made. TRBV21-1 is termed a pseudogene. The length of the CDR3 is 16 residues. The CDR3 is CASSKKLAGLTDTQYF. CDR3 in DNA: TGTGCCAGCAGCAAAAAGCTAGCGGGATTGACAGATACGCAGTATTTT.

This sequence joins TRBV9 and TRBJ2-1, with D unclear. Germline CDR1 SGDLS, CDR2 YYNGEE. Trimming removed 0 bases from V and 9 bases from J, with 7 bases in between. The CDR3 is made up of 12 amino acids. CDR3 region: CASSVGTGEQFF. DNA of the CDR3: TGTGCCAGCAGCGTAGGGACGGGTGAGCAGTTCTTC.

This clonotype was counted between two and nine times. V usage is TRBV15 and J usage is TRBJ1-3; D gene unclear. Looked up from germline, CDR1 is LNHNV and CDR2 is YYDKDF (reference sequence). CDR3 size: 16 residues. Trimming pared 5 bases from V and 3 bases from J, leaving 17 bases between. Written as DNA, the CDR3 is TGTGCCACCAGCCCAACATTCGACAATTATGGAAACACCATATATTTT. Translation gives CATSPTFDNYGNTIYF.

The chain employs TRBV25-1 and TRBJ1-1; D remains ambiguous. The CDR3 is 16 amino acids. Germline V gives CDR1 MGHDK, CDR2 SYGVNS. V shed 7 bases and J shed 1 base, with 19 bases lying between them. As DNA, the CDR3 is TGTGCCAGCAAAAACCGAGGCCCTCCCTGGAACACTGAAGCTTTCTTT. Protein product: CASKNRGPPWNTEAFF.

J is TRBJ1-1 and V is TRBV5-1; tentatively, D is TRBD1 (5 bases). V lost 4 bases and J 5 bases, leaving 15 bases between the germline ends. The CDR3 contains 14 residues. Per germline, CDR1 SGHRS and CDR2 YFSETQ. The CDR3 is CASSPTMGGTEAFF. The CDR3 DNA reads as TGCGCCAGCAGCCCTACAATGGGGGGGACTGAAGCTTTCTTT.

This clonotype was seen once. V gene TRBV9 combines with J gene TRBJ2-1; TRBD2 is a possible D gene (6 bases). Germline lookup yields CDR1 SGDLS and CDR2 YYNGEE. CDR3 length: 18 residues. Trimming removed 3 bases at V and 2 bases at J, with 21 bases between. The CDR3 spells CASSASGPGTSPYNEQFF. The CDR3 coding sequence is TGTGCCAGCAGCGCCTCAGGACCCGGGACTTCCCCCTACAATGAGCAGTTCTTC.

V usage is TRBV10-3 and J usage is TRBJ1-3; tentatively, D is TRBD1 (5 bases). Trimming left V 4 bases short and J 0 bases short, with 13 bases between. CDR1 is ENHRY and CDR2 is SYGVKD in the germline V gene. There are 16 residues in the CDR3. The CDR3 here is CAISAGTATSGNTIYF. The CDR3 DNA follows: TGTGCCATCAGTGCCGGGACCGCAACCTCTGGAAACACCATATATTTT.

This clonotype was picked up a small number of times. This rearrangement joins TRBV7-2 to TRBJ1-3; D gene ambiguous. Germline V gene data show CDR1 as SGHTA and CDR2 as FQGNSA. The CDR3 spans 16 residues. V lost 5 bases, J lost 2 bases, and 16 bases lay in between. CDR3 in DNA: TGTGCCAGCAGCCCCCTGGAGTCATGGGCTGGAAACACCATATATTTT. It specifies CASSPLESWAGNTIYF.

This clonotype has a handful of counts. The gene calls are TRBV5-1 and TRBJ1-1; possible D gene TRBD1, 5 bases. Germline-derived CDR1 and CDR2 are SGHRS and YFSETQ. V lost 6 bases to trimming and J lost 1 base, with 22 bases between them. The CDR3 totals 17 residues. CDR3 bases: TGCGCCAGCACCCGGGACCTAACTCGACTATCGAACACTGAAGCTTTCTTT. Amino acids: CASTRDLTRLSNTEAFF.

The chain uses TRBV28 and TRBJ2-4, with D possibly called TRBD1 or TRBD2 (5 bases each). The CDR3 extends over 13 amino acids. Germline CDR1 is MDHEN and CDR2 is SYDVKM. With 6 bases removed from V and 8 bases from J, the gap between germline ends came to 14 bases. The CDR3 spells CASRGTYRYIQYF. CDR3 in DNA: TGTGCCAGCAGGGGGACCTATAGGTACATTCAGTACTTC.

This rearrangement joins TRBV27 to TRBJ2-7; D is perhaps TRBD1 or TRBD2 (5 bases each). The CDR3 is made up of 15 amino acids. Trimming took 3 bases from V and 2 from J, leaving 14 bases between them. Germline CDR1 is MNHEY and CDR2 is SMNVEV (reference sequence). The CDR3 bases are TGTGCCAGCAGTTTTCAAGGGACCCAAACCTACGAGCAGTACTTC. This codes for CASSFQGTQTYEQYF.

This clonotype has a handful of counts. The chain carries TRBV28 and TRBJ2-3; D is perhaps TRBD2 (5 bases). Germline lookup yields CDR1 MDHEN and CDR2 SYDVKM. This CDR3 is built from 15 residues. V was pared by 3 bases and J by 4 bases, with 14 bases between. CDR3 region: CASSFGGVTADTQYF. For the CDR3, the DNA is TGTGCCAGCAGTTTTGGAGGAGTCACTGCAGATACGCAGTATTTT.

The chain is built from TRBV7-9 and TRBJ1-2; unclear D gene. V gave up 3 bases and J gave up 3 bases, with 14 bases separating them. CDR1 SEHNR and CDR2 FQNEAQ come from the germline V gene (reference sequence). This CDR3 has 15 residues. CDR3 residues: CASSFPPGSDYGYTF. In nucleotides, the CDR3 is TGTGCCAGCAGCTTCCCCCCCGGGAGTGACTATGGCTACACCTTC.

The V gene is TRBV4-2, the J gene TRBJ1-2; a possible D gene is TRBD1 (5 bases). The CDR3 contains 15 residues. Trimming took off 0 bases at V and 2 bases at J, with 10 bases between the two ends. Germline-derived CDR1 and CDR2 are LGHNA and YNFKEQ. The DNA of the CDR3 is TGTGCCAGCAGCCAAGAGAGGGGAGGGAACTATGGCTACACCTTC. It codes for CASSQERGGNYGYTF.

V usage is TRBV5-1 and J usage is TRBJ2-1; 9 positions agree with TRBD2. Trimming took 9 bases from V and 0 from J; bases not matched to a gene: 10. Germline assignment: CDR1 SGHRS and CDR2 YFSETQ. CDR3 length: 16 amino acids. CDR3 amino acids: CATQGRSGSSYNEQFF. CDR3 in DNA: TGCGCCACCCAGGGCCGTAGCGGGAGCTCCTACAATGAGCAGTTCTTC.

The chain recombines TRBV20-1 with TRBJ1-2; no clear D. Germline V gene lookup returns CDR1 DFQATT and CDR2 SNEGSKA (reference sequence). The CDR3 is made up of 10 amino acids. CDR3 in DNA: TGCAAGGTTCCCAACTATGGCTACACCTTC. It encodes CKVPNYGYTF.

This chain uses TRBV6-5 with TRBJ1-1, with D possibly TRBD1 on 5 matching bases. Germline CDR1 is MNHEY and CDR2 is SVGAGI. The CDR3 is made up of 14 amino acids. V was shortened by 5 bases and J by 6 bases, with 16 bases between the two germline ends. Here the CDR3 reads CASSPFGGNAEAFF. CDR3 sequence (DNA): TGTGCCAGCAGTCCCTTCGGGGGTAACGCTGAAGCTTTCTTT.

This clonotype has a handful of counts. The V call is TRBV12-3 or TRBV12-4, the J call TRBJ1-2; D possibly corresponds to TRBD1 (5 bases). Trimming removed 1 base at V and 4 bases at J, with 13 bases between. The CDR3 has 15 amino acids. The CDR3 reads CASSLEVGQSYGYTF. In nucleotides, the CDR3 is TGTGCCAGCAGTTTAGAGGTGGGGCAGAGCTATGGCTACACCTTC.

In its sample, this clonotype was seen a few times. The CDR3 DNA reads as TGTGCCAGCAGCGTAGGACTCGTCAATGAGCAGTTCTTC. This encodes CASSVGLVNEQFF. The rearrangement links TRBV9 to TRBJ2-1, with unresolved D. The CDR3 spans 13 residues. The V and J ends lost 0 bases and 6 bases respectively, with 7 bases between them. CDR1 and CDR2 from the germline V gene are SGDLS and YYNGEE.

This clonotype was counted a few times. The chain uses TRBV25-1 and TRBJ1-5, with TRBD1 as a possible D gene (5 bases). The CDR3 spans 13 residues. Germline CDR1 and CDR2: MGHDK and SYGVNS. The V and J ends lost 0 bases and 7 bases respectively, with 7 bases between them. Written as DNA, the CDR3 is TGTGCCAGCAGTGAATATCGGGGCCAGCCCCAGCATTTT. It translates to CASSEYRGQPQHF. The full variable domain, rest sourced from reference TRBV25-1 and TRBJ1-5, is EADIYQTPRYLVIGTGKKITLECSQTMGHDKMYWYQQDPGMELHLIHYSYGVNSTEKGDLSSESTVSRIRTEHFPLTLESARPSHTSQYLCASSEYRGQPQHFGDGTRLSIL.

This clonotype showed up just a few times. The rearrangement links TRBV7-8 to TRBJ1-6; D call uncertain. This CDR3 is 16 amino acids long. CDR1 and CDR2 (germline): SGHVS, FQNEAQ. V was shortened by 3 bases and J by 7 bases, with 16 bases between the two germline ends. The CDR3 region has the DNA TGTGCCAGCAGCTTGGGGAGATCCGCTCGGAATTCACCCCTCCACTTT. It encodes CASSLGRSARNSPLHF.